These 11 T cell receptor beta chains share one sample of origin, sequenced in a study of shared clonotypes between healthy human individuals. Profiled with immunoSEQ multiplex PCR; TCRdb holds only in-frame clones, not every one. The sample includes 2 million to 3 million clones, 90% to 95% seen only once; the top ten take roughly 0.39%. The sample consisted of naive CD4+ T cells from PBMCs. Subset: CD45RA+ positively selected. Receptors originate from a man younger than 30 in good health. Some clones in this sample may be carry-over from other donors' samples.

The chain uses TRBV11-2 and TRBJ2-2, with a possible D match to TRBD1 (5 bases). V lost 7 bases and J 1 base, leaving 10 bases between the germline ends. Per the germline V gene, CDR1 is SGHAT and CDR2 is FQNNGV. The CDR3 totals 14 residues. The CDR3 DNA is TGTGCCAGCACATTCGACAGGAACACCGGGGAGCTGTTTTTT. It encodes CASTFDRNTGELFF.

The chain employs TRBV5-1 and TRBJ1-1, with D hard to call. V gave up 7 bases and J gave up 0 bases, with 22 bases separating them. Germline CDR1 and CDR2: SGHRS and YFSETQ. This CDR3 contains 17 residues. The CDR3 DNA is TGCGCCAGCGGCCCCGGGGTTTCCTCCAGATTGAACACTGAAGCTTTCTTT. It encodes CASGPGVSSRLNTEAFF.

The chain links TRBV11-2 to TRBJ1-2, with D possibly matching TRBD1 (5 bases). From germline, CDR1 is SGHAT and CDR2 FQNNGV. With 5 bases removed from V and 8 bases from J, the gap between germline ends came to 18 bases. This CDR3 has 14 amino acids. For the CDR3, the DNA is TGTGCCAGCAGCCTCCCTGGCCGGAGGGGCGGCTACACCTTC. As protein: CASSLPGRRGGYTF.

V and J are TRBV28 and TRBJ1-1; the D is unclear. Deletions cut 3 bases from V and 5 bases from J, with 10 bases between. The CDR3 runs to 13 residues. Per germline, CDR1 MDHEN and CDR2 SYDVKM. The CDR3 DNA is TGTGCCAGCAGTTTCGAGGGCAGGACTGAAGCTTTCTTT. Protein sequence: CASSFEGRTEAFF.

The chain joins TRBV2 to TRBJ2-7; TRBD2 agrees at 10 bases. This CDR3 comprises 15 residues. The germline gives CDR1 SNHLY, CDR2 FYNNEI. The trim removed 1 base at V and 2 bases at J, leaving 2 bases unmatched. The CDR3 nucleotides read TGTGCCAGCAGTGAAGGGAGCGGGAGGGCCTACGAGCAGTACTTC. Its translation is CASSEGSGRAYEQYF.

Here the CDR3 reads CSATRMNTEAFF. In DNA form, the CDR3 reads TGCAGCGCGACGAGAATGAACACTGAAGCTTTCTTT. The chain recombines TRBV29-1 with TRBJ1-1; D unclear. The length of the CDR3 is 12 residues. V was clipped by 7 bases and J by 0 bases, with 9 bases between them. Germline V gene data show CDR1 as SQVTM and CDR2 as ANQGSEA.

The CDR3 DNA is TGTGCCTGGAGTGTAGGCCCGCCGGGCTACACCTTC. It is translated as CAWSVGPPGYTF. The genes are TRBV30 and TRBJ1-2; D is uncertain. The germline V gene has CDR1 GTSNPN and CDR2 SVGIG (reference sequence). V lost 0 bases, J lost 8 bases, and 10 bases lay in between. There are 12 residues in the CDR3. The full variable domain, its missing parts supplied by reference TRBV30 and TRBJ1-2, is SQTIHQWPATLVQPVGSPLSLECTVEGTSNPNLYWYRQAAGRGLQLLFYSVGIGQISSEVPQNLSASRPQDRQFILSSKKLLLSDSGFYLCAWSVGPPGYTFGSGTRLTVV.

This clone was seen just once. This chain joins TRBV9 and TRBJ2-3; D ambiguous. The CDR3 sequence is 13 residues long. Germline V gives CDR1 SGDLS, CDR2 YYNGEE. V was clipped by 6 bases and J by 6 bases, with 14 bases between them. CDR3 residues: CASTARWDDTQYF. The CDR3 DNA is TGTGCCAGCACCGCCCGCTGGGATGATACGCAGTATTTT.

As concerns this clone: One end of the junction fails to match germline, which may point to a read error. The CDR3 region is CASTLSGTGVF. For the CDR3, the DNA is TGTGCCAGCACCTTATCAGGGACGGGAGTCTTC. The rearrangement joins TRBV7-9 to TRBJ2-1, with D possibly TRBD2 on 6 matching bases. The CDR3 is 11 residues long. Germline-derived CDR1 and CDR2 are SEHNR and FQNEAQ (reference sequence).

The V gene is TRBV19, the J gene TRBJ2-7; 15 nucleotides match TRBD2. V gave up 5 bases and J gave up 5 bases; unmatched junction bases: 7. This CDR3 comprises 16 residues. Germline V gene lookup returns CDR1 LNHDA and CDR2 SQIVND (reference sequence). CDR3 amino acids: CASSPGLAGGQNEQYF. CDR3 nucleotides: TGTGCCAGTAGTCCAGGACTAGCGGGAGGGCAAAACGAGCAGTACTTC.

Worth noting for this clone: This sample includes further DNA sequences coding for the same CDR3. The V and J genes are TRBV20-1 and TRBJ1-2; tentative D call: TRBD1 (6 bases). The germline V gene has CDR1 DFQATT and CDR2 SNEGSKA (reference sequence). This CDR3 spans 11 amino acids. The CDR3 loop is CSWGGAYGYTF. The DNA for the CDR3 is TGCAGCTGGGGGGGGGCCTATGGCTACACCTTC.